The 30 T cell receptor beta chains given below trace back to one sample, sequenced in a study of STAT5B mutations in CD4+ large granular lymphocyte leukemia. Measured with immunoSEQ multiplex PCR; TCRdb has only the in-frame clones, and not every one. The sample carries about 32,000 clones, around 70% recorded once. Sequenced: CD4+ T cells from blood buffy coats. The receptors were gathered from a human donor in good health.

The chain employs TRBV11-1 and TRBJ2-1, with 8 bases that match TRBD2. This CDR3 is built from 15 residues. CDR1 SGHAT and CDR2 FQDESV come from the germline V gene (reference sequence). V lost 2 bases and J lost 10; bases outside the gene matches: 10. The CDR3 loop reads CASSLREGPRSEQFF. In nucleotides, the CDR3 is TGTGCCAGCAGCTTACGGGAGGGGCCACGCTCCGAGCAGTTCTTC.

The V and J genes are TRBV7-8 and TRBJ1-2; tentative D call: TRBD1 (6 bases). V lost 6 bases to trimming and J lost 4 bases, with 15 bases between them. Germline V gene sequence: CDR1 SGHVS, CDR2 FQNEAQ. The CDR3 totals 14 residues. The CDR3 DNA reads TGTGCCAGCAGTCCCAGGACAGAGCTCTATGGCTACACCTTC. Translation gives CASSPRTELYGYTF.

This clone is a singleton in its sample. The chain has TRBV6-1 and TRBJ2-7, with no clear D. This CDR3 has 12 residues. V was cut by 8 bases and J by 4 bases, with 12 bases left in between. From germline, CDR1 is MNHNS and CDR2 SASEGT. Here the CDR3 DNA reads TGTGCCAGCGCCCCAGAGTTGTACGAGCAGTACTTC. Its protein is CASAPELYEQYF.

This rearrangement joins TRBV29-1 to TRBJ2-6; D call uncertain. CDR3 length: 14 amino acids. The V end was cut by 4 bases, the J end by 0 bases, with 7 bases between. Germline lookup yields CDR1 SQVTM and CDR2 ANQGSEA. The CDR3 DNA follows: TGCAGCGTTGCGGGCAACTCTGGGGCCAACGTCCTGACTTTC. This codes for CSVAGNSGANVLTF.

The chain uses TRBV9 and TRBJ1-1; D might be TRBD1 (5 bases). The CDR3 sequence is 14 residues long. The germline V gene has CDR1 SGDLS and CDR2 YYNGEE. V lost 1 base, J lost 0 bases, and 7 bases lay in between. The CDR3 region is CASSVQGMNTEAFF. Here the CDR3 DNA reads TGTGCCAGCAGCGTACAGGGCATGAACACTGAAGCTTTCTTT.

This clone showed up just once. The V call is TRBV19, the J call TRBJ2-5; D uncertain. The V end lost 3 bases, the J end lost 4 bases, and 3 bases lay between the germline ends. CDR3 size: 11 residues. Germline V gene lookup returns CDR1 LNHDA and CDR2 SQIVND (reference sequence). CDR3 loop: CASSIRETQYF. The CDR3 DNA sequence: TGTGCCAGTAGTATCCGAGAGACCCAGTACTTC.

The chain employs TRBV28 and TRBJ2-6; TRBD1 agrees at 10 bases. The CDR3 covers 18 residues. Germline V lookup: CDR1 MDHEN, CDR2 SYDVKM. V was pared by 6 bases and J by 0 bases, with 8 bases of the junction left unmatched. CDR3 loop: CASRPGQGRLSGANVLTF. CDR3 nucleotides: TGTGCCAGCAGACCGGGACAGGGGAGGCTCTCTGGGGCCAACGTCCTGACTTTC.

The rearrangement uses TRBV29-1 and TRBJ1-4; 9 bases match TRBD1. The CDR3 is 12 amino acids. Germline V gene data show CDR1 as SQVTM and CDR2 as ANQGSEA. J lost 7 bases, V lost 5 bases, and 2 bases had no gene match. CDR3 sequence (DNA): TGCAGCGTTAGGGACAGGGTTGAAAAACTGTTTTTT. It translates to CSVRDRVEKLFF.

The CDR3 DNA follows: TGTGCCAGCACACCCCGAGGACAGAATGAGCAGTTCTTC. Its translation: CASTPRGQNEQFF. The J gene is TRBJ2-1, the V gene TRBV7-2; D might be TRBD1 (6 bases). Germline CDR1 reads SGHTA; CDR2 reads FQGNSA. V dropped 7 bases and J dropped 7 bases, with 14 bases sitting between them. The length of the CDR3 is 13 residues.

Written as DNA, the CDR3 is TGTGCCAGCAGCTCCGACCTCCCAGGGCCCACAGATACGCAGTATTTT. It encodes CASSSDLPGPTDTQYF. V gene TRBV7-2 combines with J gene TRBJ2-3; D may be TRBD1 (5 bases). Trimming took off 4 bases at V and 2 bases at J, with 16 bases between the two ends. CDR1 SGHTA and CDR2 FQGNSA come from the germline V gene. The length of the CDR3 is 16 residues.

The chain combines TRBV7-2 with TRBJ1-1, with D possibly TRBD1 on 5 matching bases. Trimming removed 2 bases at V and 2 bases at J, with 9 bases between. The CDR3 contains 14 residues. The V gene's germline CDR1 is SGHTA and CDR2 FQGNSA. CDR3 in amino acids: CASSLSRANTEAFF. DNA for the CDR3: TGTGCCAGCAGCTTATCCAGGGCCAACACTGAAGCTTTCTTT.

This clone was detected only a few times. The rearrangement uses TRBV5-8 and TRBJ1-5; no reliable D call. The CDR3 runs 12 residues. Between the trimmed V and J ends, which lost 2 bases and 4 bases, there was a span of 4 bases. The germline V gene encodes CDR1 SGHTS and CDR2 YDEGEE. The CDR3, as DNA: TGTGCCAGCAGCTTTTATAATCAGCCCCAGCATTTT. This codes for CASSFYNQPQHF.

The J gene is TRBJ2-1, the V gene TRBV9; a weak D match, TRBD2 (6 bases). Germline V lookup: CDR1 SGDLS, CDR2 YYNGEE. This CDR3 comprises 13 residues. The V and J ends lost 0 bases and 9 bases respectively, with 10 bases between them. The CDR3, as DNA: TGTGCCAGCAGCGTAGTGGGGGGTTCTGAGCAGTTCTTC. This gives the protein CASSVVGGSEQFF. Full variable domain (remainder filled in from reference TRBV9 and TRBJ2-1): DSGVTQTPKHLITATGQRVTLRCSPRSGDLSVYWYQQSLDQGLQFLIQYYNGEERAKGNILERFSAQQFPDLHSELNLSSLELGDSALYFCASSVVGGSEQFFGPGTRLTVL.

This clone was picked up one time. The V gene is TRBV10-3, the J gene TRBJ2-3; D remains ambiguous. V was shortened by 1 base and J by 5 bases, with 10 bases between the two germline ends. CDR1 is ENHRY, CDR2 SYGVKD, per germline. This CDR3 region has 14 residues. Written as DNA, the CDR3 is TGTGCCATCAGTGAGTTCCCAGAGAGAGATACGCAGTATTTT. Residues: CAISEFPERDTQYF.

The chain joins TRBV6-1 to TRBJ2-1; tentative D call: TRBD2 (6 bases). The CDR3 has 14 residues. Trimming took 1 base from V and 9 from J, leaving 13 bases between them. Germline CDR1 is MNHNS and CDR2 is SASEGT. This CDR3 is CASSEGRGWSEQFF. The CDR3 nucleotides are TGTGCCAGCAGTGAAGGCCGGGGGTGGAGTGAGCAGTTCTTC.

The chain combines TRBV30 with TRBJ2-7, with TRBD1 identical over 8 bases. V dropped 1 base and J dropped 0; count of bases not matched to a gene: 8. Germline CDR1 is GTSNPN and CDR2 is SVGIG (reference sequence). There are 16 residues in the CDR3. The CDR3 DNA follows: TGTGCCTGGAGTGGTAGGACAGGGCGCCCCTCCTACGAGCAGTACTTC. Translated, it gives CAWSGRTGRPSYEQYF.

The CDR3 loop is CASRGTSGGRDTQYF. CDR3 coding DNA: TGTGCCAGCAGAGGGACTAGCGGGGGCAGGGATACGCAGTATTTT. The rearrangement uses TRBV2 and TRBJ2-3; 14 nucleotides line up with TRBD2. V shed 6 bases, J shed 6 bases, and the junction held 5 bases outside the gene matches. CDR3 length: 15 amino acids. Germline V gene lookup returns CDR1 SNHLY and CDR2 FYNNEI.

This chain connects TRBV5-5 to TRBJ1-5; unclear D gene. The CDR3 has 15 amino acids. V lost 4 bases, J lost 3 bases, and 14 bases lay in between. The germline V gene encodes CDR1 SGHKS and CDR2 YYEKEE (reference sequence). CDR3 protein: CASSTTLTLNQPQHF. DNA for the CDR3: TGTGCCAGCAGCACGACCTTAACACTCAATCAGCCCCAGCATTTT.

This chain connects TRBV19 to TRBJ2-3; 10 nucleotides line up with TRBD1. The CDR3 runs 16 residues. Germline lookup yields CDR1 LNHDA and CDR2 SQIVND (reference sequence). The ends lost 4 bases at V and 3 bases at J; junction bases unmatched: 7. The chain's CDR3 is CASSRRGQGSTDTQYF. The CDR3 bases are TGTGCCAGTAGTAGGCGGGGACAGGGGAGTACAGATACGCAGTATTTT. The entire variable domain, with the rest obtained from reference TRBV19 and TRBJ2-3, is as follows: DGGITQSPKYLFRKEGQNVTLSCEQNLNHDAMYWYRQDPGQGLRLIYYSQIVNDFQKGDIAEGYSVSREKKESFPLTVTSAQKNPTAFYLCASSRRGQGSTDTQYFGPGTRLTVL.

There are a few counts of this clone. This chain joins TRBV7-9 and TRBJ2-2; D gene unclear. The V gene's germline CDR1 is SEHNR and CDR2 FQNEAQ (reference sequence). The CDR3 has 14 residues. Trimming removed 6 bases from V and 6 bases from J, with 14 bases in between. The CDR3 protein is CASRRTTGAGELFF. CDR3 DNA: TGTGCCAGCAGGAGGACCACTGGGGCCGGGGAGCTGTTTTTT.

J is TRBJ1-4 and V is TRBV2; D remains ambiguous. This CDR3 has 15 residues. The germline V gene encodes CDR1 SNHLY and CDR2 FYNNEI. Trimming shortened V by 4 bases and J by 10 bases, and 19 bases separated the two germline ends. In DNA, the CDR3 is TGTGCCAGCAGTGCGGTCGGGGTCGAGGGTGGAAAACTGTTTTTT. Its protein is CASSAVGVEGGKLFF.

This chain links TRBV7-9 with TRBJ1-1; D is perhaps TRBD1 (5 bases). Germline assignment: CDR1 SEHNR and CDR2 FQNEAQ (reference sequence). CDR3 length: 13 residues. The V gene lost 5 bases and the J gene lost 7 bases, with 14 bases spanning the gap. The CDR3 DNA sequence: TGTGCCAGCAGCGGCGAGGGGCTGGGTGAAGCTTTCTTT. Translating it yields CASSGEGLGEAFF.

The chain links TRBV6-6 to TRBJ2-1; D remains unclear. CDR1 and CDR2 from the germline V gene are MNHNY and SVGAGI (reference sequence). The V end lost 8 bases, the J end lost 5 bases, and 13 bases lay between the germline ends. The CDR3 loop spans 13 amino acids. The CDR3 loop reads CASWAVKDNEQFF. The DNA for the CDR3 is TGTGCCAGCTGGGCAGTAAAGGACAATGAGCAGTTCTTC.

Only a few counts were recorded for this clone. Here the CDR3 reads CASSPPDPKGAEAFF. In nucleotides, the CDR3 is TGTGCCAGCTCACCCCCAGACCCTAAGGGGGCTGAAGCTTTCTTT. This chain links TRBV18 with TRBJ1-1; TRBD1 is a possible D gene (6 bases). Germline assignment: CDR1 KGHSH and CDR2 LQKENI. This CDR3 has 15 amino acids. V shed 3 bases and J shed 6 bases, with 17 bases lying between them.

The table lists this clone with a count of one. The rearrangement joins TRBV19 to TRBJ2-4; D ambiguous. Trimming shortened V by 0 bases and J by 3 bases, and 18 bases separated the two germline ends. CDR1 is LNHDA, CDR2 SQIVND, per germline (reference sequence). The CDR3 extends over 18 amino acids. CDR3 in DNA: TGTGCCAGTAGTATAGATCTCCCTGGGTCCCTGGGCAAAAACATTCAGTACTTC. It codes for CASSIDLPGSLGKNIQYF.

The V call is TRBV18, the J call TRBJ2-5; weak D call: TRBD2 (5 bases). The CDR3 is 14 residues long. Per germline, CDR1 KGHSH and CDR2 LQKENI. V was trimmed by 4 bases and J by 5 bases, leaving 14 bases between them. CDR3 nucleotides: TGTGCCAGCTCACTAAACGGGGATAGGGAGACCCAGTACTTC. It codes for CASSLNGDRETQYF.

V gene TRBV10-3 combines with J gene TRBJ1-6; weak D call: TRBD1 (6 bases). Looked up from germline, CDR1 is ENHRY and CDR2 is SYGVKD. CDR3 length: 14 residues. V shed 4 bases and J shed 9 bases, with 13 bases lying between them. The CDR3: CAISVGAVISPLHF. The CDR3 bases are TGTGCCATCAGTGTGGGGGCGGTGATTTCACCCCTCCACTTT.

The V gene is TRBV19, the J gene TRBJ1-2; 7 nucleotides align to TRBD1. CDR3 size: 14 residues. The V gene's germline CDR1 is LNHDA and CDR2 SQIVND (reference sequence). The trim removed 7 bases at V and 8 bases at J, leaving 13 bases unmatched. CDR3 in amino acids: CASNLGQTPRGYTF. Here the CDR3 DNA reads TGTGCCAGTAACCTGGGACAGACCCCAAGGGGCTACACCTTC.

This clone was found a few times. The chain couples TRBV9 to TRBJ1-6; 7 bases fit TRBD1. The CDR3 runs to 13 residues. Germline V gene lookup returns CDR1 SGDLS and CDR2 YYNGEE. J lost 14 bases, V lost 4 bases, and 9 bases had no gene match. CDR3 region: CASSLLDREALHF. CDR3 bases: TGTGCCAGCAGCCTTCTTGACAGGGAGGCCCTCCACTTT.

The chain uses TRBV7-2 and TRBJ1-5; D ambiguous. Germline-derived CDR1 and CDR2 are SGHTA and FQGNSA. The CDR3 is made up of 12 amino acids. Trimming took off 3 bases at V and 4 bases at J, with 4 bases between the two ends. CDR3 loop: CASSFLNQPQHF. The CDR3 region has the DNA TGTGCCAGCAGCTTTCTTAATCAGCCCCAGCATTTT.